The 8 T cell receptor beta chains listed next were all sequenced from one sample in a study of CD4+ T cells in melanoma. Repertoires were generated with immunoSEQ multiplex PCR, while TCRdb's copy carries only in-frame clones and drops some. The sample holds roughly 15,000 clones, 70% to 80% seen once. The source material was cells from a culture (not recorded whether cultured in vitro). These receptors all come from a human donor with melanoma.

This clone has a single count. The CDR3 bases are TGTGCCAGCAGTGGGAAGCGGGGGGTGGACAATGAGCAGTTCTTC. This codes for CASSGKRGVDNEQFF. The chain is built from TRBV2 and TRBJ2-1; the match to TRBD2 covers 9 bases. The J segment lost 5 bases and the V segment lost 4 bases, leaving 6 bases of the junction unmatched. CDR3 size: 15 residues. CDR1 and CDR2 (germline): SNHLY, FYNNEI.

The chain links TRBV5-8 to TRBJ2-5; no firm D call. Trimming pared 8 bases from V and 6 bases from J, leaving 14 bases between. CDR1 is SGHTS and CDR2 is YDEGEE in the germline V gene. The CDR3 contains 12 residues. The CDR3 reads CASTKGVQTQYF. CDR3 coding DNA: TGTGCCAGTACCAAGGGTGTTCAGACCCAGTACTTC.

This chain uses TRBV5-1 with TRBJ1-1; D might be TRBD1 (6 bases). Germline lookup yields CDR1 SGHRS and CDR2 YFSETQ. The V and J ends lost 1 base and 5 bases respectively, with 18 bases between them. The CDR3 is made up of 16 amino acids. The CDR3 DNA follows: TGCGCCAGCAGCTTGTCCACTTCAGGGGATGGGACTGAAGCTTTCTTT. This encodes CASSLSTSGDGTEAFF. Complete variable domain (other parts from reference TRBV5-1 and TRBJ1-1): KAGVTQTPRYLIKTRGQQVTLSCSPISGHRSVSWYQQTPGQGLQFLFEYFSETQRNKGNFPGRFSGRQFSNSRSEMNVSTLELGDSALYLCASSLSTSGDGTEAFFGQGTRLTVV.

The CDR3 sequence: CACTQAGNTGELFF. CDR3 nucleotides: TGTGCCTGCACTCAAGCGGGGAACACCGGGGAGCTGTTTTTT. The V call is TRBV30, the J call TRBJ2-2; possible D gene TRBD2, 6 bases. Germline assignment: CDR1 GTSNPN and CDR2 SVGIG (reference sequence). V was cut by 6 bases and J by 1 base, with 12 bases left in between. The CDR3 contains 14 residues.

This clone has a single count. This chain joins TRBV5-1 and TRBJ2-1, with 11 bases lining up with TRBD2. Trimming cost V 6 bases and J 4 bases; bases outside gene matches: 18. The CDR3 is made up of 19 amino acids. Germline CDR1 reads SGHRS; CDR2 reads YFSETQ. CDR3 sequence: CASKKVGTSGPGGYNEQFF. The CDR3, as DNA: TGCGCCAGCAAGAAGGTTGGGACTAGCGGACCCGGAGGGTACAATGAGCAGTTCTTC.

J is TRBJ2-7 and V is TRBV7-8, with 7 nucleotides matching TRBD1. CDR1 is SGHVS, CDR2 FQNEAQ, per germline. V lost 5 bases to trimming and J lost 1 base; unmatched junction nucleotides: 5. The CDR3 totals 14 residues. The CDR3 sequence is CASSPGQLSYEQYF. The CDR3 bases are TGTGCCAGCAGCCCGGGACAGCTATCCTACGAGCAGTACTTC.

The V gene is TRBV5-6, the J gene TRBJ2-6; no clear D. The CDR3 consists of 15 residues. V lost 2 bases and J lost 0, with 6 bases in between. From germline, CDR1 is SGHDT and CDR2 YYEEEE. CDR3 nucleotide sequence: TGTGCCAGCAGCTTCGGCGGCTCTGGGGCCAACGTCCTGACTTTC. Translated: CASSFGGSGANVLTF.

The genes are TRBV29-1 and TRBJ2-5, with 7 bases lining up with TRBD2. Germline trimming cut 5 bases from V and 11 bases from J; bases unmatched to any gene: 14. The germline gives CDR1 SQVTM, CDR2 ANQGSEA. The CDR3 runs 13 residues. In DNA form, the CDR3 reads TGCAGCGTTTCCCGACCGGGACTCGGGGGGCAGTACTTC. This encodes CSVSRPGLGGQYF.